This T cell receptor beta chain is drawn from a study of glioma-infiltrating T cells after dendritic cell vaccination (dated by TCRdb to the mid-2010s). For context, the study as a whole: Of the roughly 15 glioblastoma patients in the cohort, all drawn from Phase I and II dendritic cell vaccination trials, 9 were newly diagnosed and 6 had recurrent disease. Between about 2002 and 2012, patients were given autologous tumor lysate-pulsed dendritic cell vaccination. The vaccine was prepared from monocyte-derived dendritic cells that were cultured for approximately seven days with IL-4 and GM-CSF and then pulsed overnight with autologous tumor lysate. Each patient was given three intradermal dendritic cell vaccine injections, spaced two weeks apart, in the arm below the axilla. Tumor-infiltrating lymphocyte content was quantified and tumor and blood repertoires were compared in dendritic cell-vaccinated glioblastoma patients by deep sequencing of TCR beta CDR3 regions. TCR sequencing metrics, including TIL content and tumor-blood repertoire overlap, were correlated with survival after dendritic cell vaccination.

The study at large found these results: TCR clonality showed no direct relationship with survival, which suggests that a diverse polyclonal response may matter. The three-group TCR overlap response model was described as speculative and requiring prospective validation. After dendritic cell vaccination, a higher estimated pretreatment TIL content predicted longer time to progression and longer overall survival. The cohort was small and heterogeneous, with few patients having full blood and tumor sets and even fewer initial-recurrent tumor pairs.

CDR1 MNHNS and CDR2 SASEGT are derived from the germline V gene. The germline V and J ends show losses of 3 bases and 4 bases respectively, and no gene match explains 6 bases of the junction. The CDR3 spans 15 residues, from the cysteine through the phenylalanine. Only CDR3 DNA remains: 45 bases, in frame from the first base. Using the immunoSEQ assay, TCRB CDR3 regions were amplified from roughly 2.2 micrograms of genomic DNA, or from all available DNA when less than that was on hand. For multiplex PCR, 60 forward primers for TCR V beta segments and 13 reverse primers for J beta segments were used. To estimate reads per starting template, synthetic control templates were spiked into each sample at limiting dilution. The Illumina HiSeq System generated sequencing reads of 87 bp. As for the authors' bioinformatics: PCR and sequencing errors were removed by a nearest neighbor algorithm that merged closely related sequences. TCR overlap was defined as the percentage of unique tumor TCR beta sequences that were also present in the same patient's peripheral blood. The table was pulled from immuneACCESS by TCRdb, which kept in-frame rearrangements only. Such tables lose some clones; where checked, under half of the loss comes from unresolved V genes, and the rest has no known cause. V, J and clone size derive from that table, while D and trimming were established from the DNA sequence. This sample lists about 32,000 clones; 85% to 95% were detected once. Less than 2.5% of the sample is taken by the ten largest.

Details on this clone: Its antigen is currently not known. No clone much larger than this one lies a single base away; base qualities are absent.

Selection of patients required sufficient residual fresh-frozen tumor tissue and over two years of available survival data. Although molecular status otherwise differed among the glioblastoma patients, no patient had an isocitrate dehydrogenase mutation. PBMC were collected before vaccination, two weeks after the third vaccination, and at tumor progression when it occurred. The Qiagen DNeasy Blood extraction Kit was used for extraction of genomic DNA. This sequence originates from a human donor with glioblastoma. Here the chain combines TRBV6-1 and TRBJ1-2; 9 nucleotides in the junction match TRBD1. The sample in question was blood, obtained before dendritic cell vaccination. The CDR3 has the sequence CASSDTGTGSYGYTF. DNA sequence: TGTGCCAGCAGTGATACCGGGACAGGGAGCTATGGCTACACCTTC.